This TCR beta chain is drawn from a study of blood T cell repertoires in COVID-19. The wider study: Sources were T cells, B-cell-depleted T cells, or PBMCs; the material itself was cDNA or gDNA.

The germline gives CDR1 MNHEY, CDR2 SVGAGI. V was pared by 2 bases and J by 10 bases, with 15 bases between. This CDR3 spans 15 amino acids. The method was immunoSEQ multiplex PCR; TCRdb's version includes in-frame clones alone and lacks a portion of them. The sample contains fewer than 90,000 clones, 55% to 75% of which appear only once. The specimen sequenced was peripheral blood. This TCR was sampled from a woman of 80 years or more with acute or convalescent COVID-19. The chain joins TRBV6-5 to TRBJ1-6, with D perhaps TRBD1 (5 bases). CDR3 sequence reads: CASSYGAPTASPLHF. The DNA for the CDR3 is TGTGCCAGCAGTTACGGGGCCCCTACGGCGTCACCCCTCCACTTT.